The source of this T cell receptor beta chain is a study of blood T cell repertoires in COVID-19. Clones were read by immunoSEQ multiplex PCR, and TCRdb kept only the in-frame ones, dropping some. The sample includes under 350,000 clones, around 90% of them seen just once. This CDR3 contains 14 residues. The V gene's germline CDR1 is MNHEY and CDR2 SVGEGT. Trimming pared 6 bases from V and 0 bases from J, leaving 11 bases between. This chain connects TRBV6-2 or TRBV6-3 to TRBJ1-2; D might be TRBD1 (5 bases). The sequenced material came from peripheral blood. The clonotype comes from a man aged 50 to 60 with acute or convalescent COVID-19. The CDR3 reads CASSRTQANYGYTF. The CDR3 DNA reads as TGTGCCAGCAGCCGGACACAGGCTAACTATGGCTACACCTTC.